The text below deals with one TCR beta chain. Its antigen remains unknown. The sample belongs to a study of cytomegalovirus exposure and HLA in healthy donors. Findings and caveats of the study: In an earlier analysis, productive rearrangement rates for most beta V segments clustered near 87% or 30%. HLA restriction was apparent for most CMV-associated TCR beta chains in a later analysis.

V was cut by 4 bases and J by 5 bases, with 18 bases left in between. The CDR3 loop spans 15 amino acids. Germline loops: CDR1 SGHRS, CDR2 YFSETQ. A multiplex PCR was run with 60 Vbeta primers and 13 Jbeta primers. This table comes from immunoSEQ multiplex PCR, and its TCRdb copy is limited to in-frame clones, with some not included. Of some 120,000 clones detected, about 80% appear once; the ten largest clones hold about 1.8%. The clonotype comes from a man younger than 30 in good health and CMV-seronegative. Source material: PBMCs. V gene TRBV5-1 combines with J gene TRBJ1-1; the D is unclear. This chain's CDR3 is CASSVYDGRLTEAFF. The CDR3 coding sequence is TGCGCCAGCAGCGTATACGACGGGAGGTTGACTGAAGCTTTCTTT.